Sequencing of this TCR beta chain was carried out in a study of cytomegalovirus exposure and HLA in healthy donors. PCR was performed using 60 Vbeta and 13 Jbeta primers. Assay used: immunoSEQ multiplex PCR; TCRdb lists only in-frame clones, some missing. The sample contains approximately 110,000 clones, more than 9.5% of which appear only once. Trimming left V 2 bases short and J 9 bases short, with 13 bases between. CDR3 length: 13 amino acids. CDR1 and CDR2 from the germline V gene are MNHEY and SVGAGI. Study outcomes and limitations: One later analysis reportedly identified an Asian-associated ancestry cluster that showed fewer N-insertions than the approximately 700-donor mean. In vitro checks showed that a few CMV-associated chains really do target CMV antigens. Available immune exposure information was restricted to CMV serostatus only.

As regards this clone: The antigen remains undetermined.

This TCR was sampled from a man aged 35 to 55 in good health and CMV-seropositive. The J gene is TRBJ2-5, the V gene TRBV6-5; TRBD1 might be the D (6 bases). The sequenced material came from PBMCs. CDR3 nucleotide sequence: TGTGCCAGCAGTTACATCGAGACAGGATCCCAGTACTTC. Protein product: CASSYIETGSQYF.